This record covers a single T cell receptor (beta chain). Its target is not known. This CDR3 is also generated by other DNA sequences in the sample. Trimming stripped 3 bases from V and 4 bases from J, with 7 bases between. Germline V gives CDR1 MNHNS, CDR2 SASEGT. The CDR3 loop spans 13 amino acids. This record belongs to a study of T cell responses to AZD1222 COVID-19 vaccine. Broader study findings: The reported proportion of spike-specific TCRs targeting unmutated variant regions was nearly half. White British ancestry dominated among donors, who included more females, and clonal diversity was possibly underestimated. When two AZD1222 doses had been given, Spike-specific TCR breadth and depth rose. Among vaccine-associated CD4 TCRs, coverage spanned spike, with dominance at 160-218 and 743-854.

Sequencing used immunoSEQ multiplex PCR; TCRdb keeps in-frame clones, though not all of them. Here the sample spans 120,000 or so clones, 90% being singletons. The chain recombines TRBV6-1 with TRBJ1-5, with D perhaps TRBD1 (6 bases). The TCR comes from an adult in good health. Source: peripheral blood, taken on day 0 of AZD1222 vaccination. CDR3 sequence reads: CASSDQGNQPQHF. CDR3 sequence (DNA): TGTGCCAGCAGTGATCAGGGGAATCAGCCCCAGCATTTT.